Following are 29 T cell receptor beta chains from one sample sequenced in a study of metastatic and nonmetastatic thyroid tumors. From the PCR reads, TCRdb re-called clones with MiXCR. This table has approximately 90,000 clones, around 7.8% appearing once. There were no patients who had received any treatment before thyroid surgery. The sequenced sample was blood. The receptors stem from a female donor with papillary thyroid cancer or a benign thyroid nodule (not recorded which). Some clones in this sample may be carry-over from other donors' samples.

Many counts were recorded for this clone. This chain uses TRBV7-8 with TRBJ1-2; 7 nucleotides agree with TRBD1. The CDR3 has 12 amino acids. Germline CDR1 SGHVS, CDR2 FQNEAQ. V shed 3 bases, J shed 8 bases, and the junction held 3 bases outside the gene matches. CDR3: CASSFDRVGYTF. Written as DNA, the CDR3 is TGTGCCAGCAGCTTTGACAGGGTCGGCTACACCTTC.

This clone was seen ten or more times. This chain joins TRBV9 and TRBJ1-4, with unresolved D. Between the trimmed V and J ends, which lost 2 bases and 3 bases, there was a span of 11 bases. CDR1 and CDR2 from the germline V gene are SGDLS and YYNGEE. The CDR3 has 15 residues. This CDR3 reads CASSVVPKPNEKLFF. CDR3 in DNA: TGTGCCAGCAGCGTTGTCCCTAAGCCTAATGAAAAACTGTTTTTT.

In this sample, this clone turned up many times. The sample contains more than one DNA sequence encoding this CDR3. The gene calls are TRBV27 and TRBJ1-3, with 7 bases identical to TRBD1. This CDR3 spans 17 amino acids. Germline assignment: CDR1 MNHEY and CDR2 SMNVEV (reference sequence). The trim removed 3 bases at V and 3 bases at J, leaving 11 bases unmatched. CDR3 amino acids: CASSFLTDREGGNTIYF. For the CDR3, the DNA is TGTGCCAGCAGTTTCCTCACCGACAGGGAAGGTGGAAACACCATATATTTT.

This clone showed up just a few times. The J gene is TRBJ1-6, the V gene TRBV6-1; D gene unclear. CDR1 MNHNS and CDR2 SASEGT come from the germline V gene. The CDR3 contains 13 residues. V lost 3 bases and J lost 9, with 9 bases in between. CDR3 amino acids: CASSDGFGSPLHF. CDR3 DNA sequence: TGTGCCAGCAGTGATGGATTCGGTTCACCCCTCCACTTT.

This clone was recorded at least ten times. This chain joins TRBV10-3 and TRBJ2-7; 7 bases are a match to TRBD1. V was pared by 6 bases and J by 5 bases, with 10 bases of the junction left unmatched. CDR1 and CDR2 from the germline V gene are ENHRY and SYGVKD. This CDR3 has 14 residues. CDR3 loop: CAISRQGRPNEQYF. The CDR3 DNA follows: TGTGCCATCAGCCGACAGGGCCGACCTAACGAGCAGTACTTC.

This clone was detected ten times or more. CDR3 residues: CASSPGLPRDEQFF. The CDR3 DNA is TGTGCCAGCAGCCCAGGACTCCCCCGGGATGAGCAGTTCTTC. The V and J genes are TRBV7-2 and TRBJ2-1; a weak D match, TRBD2 (5 bases). Trimming pared 5 bases from V and 8 bases from J, leaving 16 bases between. The germline gives CDR1 SGHTA, CDR2 FQGNSA. The CDR3 runs to 14 residues.

This clone is medium-sized by share. The J gene is TRBJ2-2, the V gene TRBV7-9; 8 bases are a match to TRBD2. The CDR3 covers 17 residues. V lost 3 bases and J lost 6; bases outside the gene matches: 12. Germline lookup yields CDR1 SEHNR and CDR2 FQNEAQ (reference sequence). The CDR3 here is CASSFKRLAGVAGELFF. As DNA, the CDR3 is TGTGCCAGCAGCTTTAAACGGCTAGCGGGCGTAGCCGGGGAGCTGTTTTTT.

The table lists this clone with many counts. The CDR3 bases are TGTGCCAGCAGTTACTCTGGACTAGCGGGGGCGGAAGATACGCAGTATTTT. Protein: CASSYSGLAGAEDTQYF. This chain links TRBV6-2 or TRBV6-3 with TRBJ2-3; 13 positions match TRBD2. The CDR3 is made up of 17 amino acids. With V trimmed by 0 bases and J by 5 bases, 5 bases remained unmatched. Germline loops: CDR1 MNHEY, CDR2 SVGEGT.

In its sample, this clone was seen a few times. This clone may be a read error of a much larger clone one base away. No conserved phenylalanine or tryptophan is present at the end of the CDR3, so a read error is the likely explanation. The chain joins TRBV6-1 to TRBJ1-6; the D is unclear. V was clipped by 6 bases and J by 8 bases, with 14 bases between them. Germline values: CDR1 MNHNS, CDR2 SASEGT. The CDR3 runs to 14 residues. DNA for the CDR3: TGTGCCAGCAGAGTACCGGGAGGGCATTCACCCCTCCACTCT. It is translated as CASRVPGGHSPLHS.

This clone was seen many times. The chain combines TRBV24-1 with TRBJ2-1; tentatively, D is TRBD2 (7 bases). The CDR3 extends over 15 amino acids. V was shortened by 11 bases and J by 5 bases, with 21 bases between the two germline ends. CDR1 KGHDR and CDR2 SFDVKD come from the germline V gene. CDR3 region: CAIGEGGGAHNEQFF. Written as DNA, the CDR3 is TGTGCCATCGGCGAAGGTGGGGGGGCCCACAATGAGCAGTTCTTC.

This clone was found a few times. This CDR3 is also generated by other DNA sequences in the sample. This rearrangement joins TRBV5-6 to TRBJ2-2; weak D call: TRBD1 (6 bases). The germline gives CDR1 SGHDT, CDR2 YYEEEE. The V gene lost 5 bases and the J gene lost 6 bases, with 17 bases spanning the gap. The CDR3 totals 15 residues. CDR3 DNA: TGTGCCAGCAGTTCAATGGGACCAGGGGCCGGGGAGCTGTTTTTT. The encoded protein is CASSSMGPGAGELFF.

At least ten counts were recorded for this clone. This chain uses TRBV9 with TRBJ2-2, with 7 bases fitting TRBD1. The CDR3 contains 16 residues. V shed 0 bases and J 6 bases; nucleotides not matched to a gene: 8. Germline lookup yields CDR1 SGDLS and CDR2 YYNGEE. The chain's CDR3 is CASSVAPTGTPGELFF. CDR3 nucleotide sequence: TGTGCCAGCAGCGTAGCCCCGACAGGGACCCCCGGGGAGCTGTTTTTT. Based on the CDR3 plus reference TRBV9 and TRBJ2-2, the full variable domain is DSGVTQTPKHLITATGQRVTLRCSPRSGDLSVYWYQQSLDQGLQFLIQYYNGEERAKGNILERFSAQQFPDLHSELNLSSLELGDSALYFCASSVAPTGTPGELFFGEGSRLTVL.

This clone was counted ten times or more. V gene TRBV3-1 combines with J gene TRBJ1-1; D is uncertain. Trimming took off 0 bases at V and 4 bases at J, with 9 bases between the two ends. The CDR3 runs to 14 residues. The V gene's germline CDR1 is LGHDT and CDR2 YNNKEL (reference sequence). This CDR3 is CASSQDMAITEAFF. The DNA of the CDR3 is TGTGCCAGCAGCCAAGATATGGCCATCACTGAAGCTTTCTTT.

V gene TRBV7-6 combines with J gene TRBJ2-2; 12 bases line up with TRBD1. The CDR3 totals 18 residues. CDR1 SGHVS and CDR2 FNYEAQ come from the germline V gene. With 5 bases clipped from V and 7 bases from J, the junction kept 14 bases outside the gene matches. CDR3 coding DNA: TGTGCCAGCAGCCCCCCGCCGGGACAGGGGGCGCTAGACGGGGAGCTGTTTTTT. It specifies CASSPPPGQGALDGELFF.

The chain employs TRBV5-4 and TRBJ1-2; 8 bases map to TRBD1. Trimming took 2 bases from V and 0 from J; bases not matched to a gene: 6. There are 16 residues in the CDR3. Germline-derived CDR1 and CDR2 are SGHNT and YYREEE (reference sequence). CDR3 nucleotide sequence: TGTGCCAGCAGCTTAGGTGGGACAGGCGCTAACTATGGCTACACCTTC. Protein sequence: CASSLGGTGANYGYTF. Drawing the rest from reference TRBV5-4 and TRBJ1-2, the complete variable domain is ETGVTQSPTHLIKTRGQQVTLRCSSQSGHNTVSWYQQALGQGPQFIFQYYREEENGRGNFPPRFSGLQFPNYSSELNVNALELDDSALYLCASSLGGTGANYGYTFGSGTRLTVV.

This clone occurred many times. This rearrangement joins TRBV14 to TRBJ1-6; TRBD1 might be the D (6 bases). This CDR3 region has 15 residues. Trimming cost V 0 bases and J 9 bases, with 12 bases left between them. Germline-derived CDR1 and CDR2 are SGHDN and FVKESK. The CDR3 loop reads CASSQDSQDSSPLHF. CDR3 DNA sequence: TGTGCCAGCAGCCAAGATTCCCAGGACAGTTCACCCCTCCACTTT.

This clone was seen many times. This sequence joins TRBV5-1 and TRBJ1-1; perhaps TRBD1 as D (5 bases). Trimming shortened V by 4 bases and J by 2 bases, and 15 bases separated the two germline ends. CDR3 length: 15 amino acids. Germline V lookup: CDR1 SGHRS, CDR2 YFSETQ. DNA for the CDR3: TGCGCCAGCAGCGCGCGGGACGGTATTAACACTGAAGCTTTCTTT. Translated, it gives CASSARDGINTEAFF.

The table lists this clone with a few counts. A clone one base away is much larger, so this may be a read error. The V call is TRBV7-6, the J call TRBJ2-3; TRBD2 matches 11 bases. This CDR3 contains 17 residues. V lost 7 bases, J lost 2 bases, and 11 bases stayed unmatched. Looked up from germline, CDR1 is SGHVS and CDR2 is FNYEAQ. The CDR3 bases are TGTGCCAGCAACCCAACGCCTAGCGGGGGGCCCACAGATACGCAGTATTTT. The encoded protein is CASNPTPSGGPTDTQYF. Filled out from reference TRBV7-6 and TRBJ2-3, the complete variable domain reads GAGVSQSPRYKVTKRGQDVALRCDPISGHVSLYWYRQALGQGPEFLTYFNYEAQQDKSGLPNDRFSAERPEGSISTLTIQRTEQRDSAMYRCASNPTPSGGPTDTQYFGPGTRLTVL.

This clone was detected many times. This CDR3 is CASRGGPQNIQYF. The DNA of the CDR3 is TGTGCCAGCAGAGGGGGGCCCCAAAACATTCAGTACTTC. The V gene is TRBV6-1, the J gene TRBJ2-4; perhaps D is TRBD1 or TRBD2 (6 bases each). The CDR3 has 13 amino acids. The germline CDR1 and CDR2 sequences are MNHNS and SASEGT. V gave up 6 bases and J gave up 5 bases, with 11 bases separating them.

This clone came up many times. As DNA, the CDR3 is TGTGCCAGCAGTTTAGCGCAACGGAATCACTACGAGCAGTACTTC. It encodes CASSLAQRNHYEQYF. V usage is TRBV12-3 or TRBV12-4 and J usage is TRBJ2-7; D is ambiguous. Trimming shortened V by 0 bases and J by 3 bases, and 12 bases separated the two germline ends. The CDR3 runs 15 residues.

This clone was picked up many times. This rearrangement joins TRBV5-1 to TRBJ1-1; possibly TRBD1 for D (6 bases). Germline values: CDR1 SGHRS, CDR2 YFSETQ. Trimming took off 2 bases at V and 6 bases at J, with 14 bases between the two ends. CDR3 size: 14 residues. This chain's CDR3 is CASSLGTGMAEAFF. In DNA form, the CDR3 reads TGCGCCAGCAGCTTAGGTACAGGGATGGCTGAAGCTTTCTTT.

The chain employs TRBV6-6 and TRBJ1-2; tentative D call: TRBD1 (6 bases). This CDR3 has 17 residues. Germline-derived CDR1 and CDR2 are MNHNY and SVGAGI (reference sequence). The V gene lost 0 bases and the J gene lost 0 bases, with 14 bases spanning the gap. The CDR3, as DNA: TGTGCCAGCAGTTACTCGTCAGGGGCTTTAGCTAACTATGGCTACACCTTC. This translates into CASSYSSGALANYGYTF.

In its sample, this clone was seen a few times. This sequence joins TRBV3-1 and TRBJ1-6; no reliable D call. Germline-derived CDR1 and CDR2 are LGHDT and YNNKEL (reference sequence). V lost 0 bases and J lost 11, with 11 bases in between. The CDR3 consists of 14 residues. The CDR3 region has the DNA TGTGCCAGCAGCCAAGATACCGGGGTTACACCCCTCCACTTT. Its translation: CASSQDTGVTPLHF.

V gene TRBV6-6 combines with J gene TRBJ2-7, with D perhaps TRBD1 (6 bases). Trimming stripped 4 bases from V and 7 bases from J, with 29 bases between. The V gene's germline CDR1 is MNHNY and CDR2 SVGAGI (reference sequence). This CDR3 is built from 18 residues. The CDR3 region is CASSSRPGTWGVIKEQYF. In DNA, the CDR3 is TGTGCCAGCAGTTCCCGCCCCGGGACATGGGGCGTCATCAAGGAGCAGTACTTC.

The CDR3 here is CSAIGASGGLSYNEQFF. In DNA, the CDR3 is TGCAGTGCTATCGGTGCTAGCGGGGGGCTCTCCTACAATGAGCAGTTCTTC. This chain uses TRBV20-1 with TRBJ2-1; 11 bases are a match to TRBD2. V was pared by 4 bases and J by 0 bases, with 8 bases of the junction left unmatched. Germline loops: CDR1 DFQATT, CDR2 SNEGSKA (reference sequence). This CDR3 is 17 amino acids long.

The table lists this clone with many counts. The chain uses TRBV5-1 and TRBJ2-6, with D hard to call. V was pared by 0 bases and J by 0 bases, with 4 bases between. CDR3 length equals 15 residues. Germline V gene data show CDR1 as SGHRS and CDR2 as YFSETQ. CDR3 nucleotide sequence: TGCGCCAGCAGCTTGGAGAGCTCTGGGGCCAACGTCCTGACTTTC. Its protein product is CASSLESSGANVLTF. The full variable domain, with the rest looked up from reference TRBV5-1 and TRBJ2-6, is KAGVTQTPRYLIKTRGQQVTLSCSPISGHRSVSWYQQTPGQGLQFLFEYFSETQRNKGNFPGRFSGRQFSNSRSEMNVSTLELGDSALYLCASSLESSGANVLTFGAGSRLTVL.

Concerning this clone itself: A much bigger clone sits one base away, suggesting this may be a read error. The rearrangement links TRBV15 to TRBJ2-5; D is possibly TRBD1 (5 bases). The CDR3 has 14 amino acids. In germline, CDR1 is LNHNV, CDR2 YYDKDF (reference sequence). The ends were cut back, 5 bases at V and 4 bases at J, with 14 bases in the middle. The CDR3 loop is CATSCRGGAETQYF. CDR3 nucleotide sequence: TGTGCCACCAGCTGTAGGGGTGGGGCAGAGACCCAGTACTTC.

This clone came up many times. The same CDR3 also results from other DNA sequences found in this sample. The genes are TRBV6-4 and TRBJ2-1, with D tentatively TRBD2 (6 bases). CDR1 and CDR2 (germline): MRHNA, SNTAGT. There are 15 residues in the CDR3. The V gene lost 0 bases and the J gene lost 3 bases, with 9 bases spanning the gap. CDR3 in amino acids: CASSDSGGDYNEQFF. For the CDR3, the DNA is TGTGCCAGCAGTGACTCGGGCGGGGACTACAATGAGCAGTTCTTC.

This clone was found many times. In the same sample, other DNA sequences code for this CDR3. The chain combines TRBV10-1 with TRBJ1-6; the D is unclear. The CDR3 runs 13 residues. Germline lookup yields CDR1 WNHNN and CDR2 SYGVQD (reference sequence). With 2 bases removed from V and 8 bases from J, the gap between germline ends came to 7 bases. In nucleotides, the CDR3 is TGCGCCAGCAGTGAGGACAAGGATTCACCCCTCCACTTT. Its protein product is CASSEDKDSPLHF.